These 12 T cell receptor beta chains came from one sample sequenced in a study of blood T cell repertoires in COVID-19. Sequencing used immunoSEQ multiplex PCR; TCRdb keeps in-frame clones, though not all of them. The top ten clones hold 25% to 35% of a sample with 30,000 to 45,000 clones, roughly 80% of them seen once. The sequenced sample consisted of peripheral blood. Source of these receptors: an elderly man with active or convalescent COVID-19.

The gene calls are TRBV6-2 or TRBV6-3 and TRBJ2-5; a weak D match, TRBD2 (6 bases). This CDR3 has 14 amino acids. V gave up 5 bases and J gave up 1 base, with 11 bases separating them. Germline V gene lookup returns CDR1 MNHEY and CDR2 SVGEGT. Here the CDR3 reads CASSGGRLQETQYF. The CDR3 nucleotides are TGTGCCAGCAGTGGAGGGCGGCTCCAAGAGACCCAGTACTTC.

Relative to its sample, this clone is medium-sized (0.01 to 0.1%). The V gene is TRBV19, the J gene TRBJ2-7; D remains unclear. The CDR3 length is 13 residues. V was pared by 3 bases and J by 3 bases, with 9 bases between. Germline V gene data show CDR1 as LNHDA and CDR2 as SQIVND (reference sequence). The CDR3 DNA reads TGTGCCAGTAGTATTGGCCTTAACTACGAGCAGTACTTC. It yields the protein CASSIGLNYEQYF.

The V and J genes are TRBV3-1 (or the pseudogene TRBV3-2) and TRBJ2-1, with D perhaps TRBD2 (6 bases). CDR1 is LGHDT, CDR2 YNNKEL, per germline (reference sequence). This CDR3 is built from 15 residues. V was shortened by 1 base and J by 7 bases, with 14 bases between the two germline ends. The CDR3 sequence is CASSQGLARTNEQFF. CDR3 bases: TGTGCCAGCAGCCAAGGGCTAGCGAGAACAAATGAGCAGTTCTTC.

The chain uses TRBV6-1 and TRBJ1-2, with D unclear. The V end lost 0 bases, the J end lost 2 bases, and 10 bases lay between the germline ends. There are 15 residues in the CDR3. Germline V gives CDR1 MNHNS, CDR2 SASEGT. The CDR3 sequence: CASSEANIPNYGYTF. Here the CDR3 DNA reads TGTGCCAGCAGTGAAGCGAACATCCCCAACTATGGCTACACCTTC.

The chain recombines TRBV21-1 with TRBJ1-3. TRBV21-1 is noted as a pseudogene. This CDR3 comprises 18 residues. CDR3 DNA sequence: TGTGCCAGCAGCCCCTTTAGGGGGGAGGGTTTTCATGGAAACACCATATATTTT. Amino acid sequence: CASSPFRGEGFHGNTIYF.

This clone was detected only once. This chain links TRBV29-1 with TRBJ2-7; 9 nucleotides match TRBD1. V was pared by 4 bases and J by 6 bases, with 10 bases of the junction left unmatched. There are 14 residues in the CDR3. Germline V gene lookup returns CDR1 SQVTM and CDR2 ANQGSEA. CDR3: CSVGPGTGLAEQYF. Written as DNA, the CDR3 is TGCAGCGTTGGACCCGGGACAGGGTTGGCCGAGCAGTACTTC.

The CDR3: CASNTDTGGYEQYF. The CDR3 DNA follows: TGTGCCAGCAACACGGACACGGGGGGCTACGAGCAGTACTTC. The rearrangement joins TRBV2 to TRBJ2-7; 7 nucleotides align to TRBD2. After removal of 7 bases from V and 3 bases from J, the junction contained 9 bases not matched to a gene. The CDR3 length is 14 residues. The germline CDR1 and CDR2 sequences are SNHLY and FYNNEI.

The chain couples TRBV14 to TRBJ2-7, with 9 bases lining up with TRBD1. Germline CDR1 is SGHDN and CDR2 is FVKESK. Unmatched junction bases numbered 4, after V lost 4 bases and J lost 0 bases. The CDR3 sequence is 15 residues long. CDR3 bases: TGTGCCAGCAGCCCCCCGGACAGGGGCTCCTACGAGCAGTACTTC. It codes for CASSPPDRGSYEQYF.

The chain carries TRBV18 and TRBJ2-3; TRBD2 matches 7 bases. The CDR3 contains 16 residues. J gave up 0 bases and V 1 base, and 4 bases lay outside the gene matches. In germline, CDR1 is KGHSH, CDR2 LQKENI. CDR3 nucleotides: TGTGCCAGCTCACCACGGGCGGGGGAGAGCACAGATACGCAGTATTTT. Protein: CASSPRAGESTDTQYF.

The chain recombines TRBV9 with TRBJ1-1; possible D gene TRBD1, 5 bases. The CDR3 loop spans 15 amino acids. The V gene's germline CDR1 is SGDLS and CDR2 YYNGEE. V was trimmed by 2 bases and J by 4 bases, leaving 15 bases between them. The CDR3 nucleotides read TGTGCCAGCAGCGTCGCGAGAGGCGGGACCACTGAAGCTTTCTTT. It specifies CASSVARGGTTEAFF.

The chain links TRBV6-6 to TRBJ2-7; possibly TRBD2 for D (6 bases). The CDR3 spans 12 residues. Per germline, CDR1 MNHNY and CDR2 SVGAGI (reference sequence). V lost 7 bases and J 7 bases, leaving 14 bases between the germline ends. The CDR3 reads CASMRERGEQYF. The CDR3, as DNA: TGTGCCAGCATGAGGGAACGGGGGGAGCAGTACTTC.

The V and J genes are TRBV18 and TRBJ2-3; a weak D match, TRBD2 (7 bases). V lost 3 bases and J lost 2, with 18 bases in between. Germline assignment: CDR1 KGHSH and CDR2 LQKENI. This CDR3 is built from 17 residues. CDR3 DNA sequence: TGTGCCAGCTCACCTCGGTCGGCGGGGGCATTCACAGATACGCAGTATTTT. Protein product: CASSPRSAGAFTDTQYF.